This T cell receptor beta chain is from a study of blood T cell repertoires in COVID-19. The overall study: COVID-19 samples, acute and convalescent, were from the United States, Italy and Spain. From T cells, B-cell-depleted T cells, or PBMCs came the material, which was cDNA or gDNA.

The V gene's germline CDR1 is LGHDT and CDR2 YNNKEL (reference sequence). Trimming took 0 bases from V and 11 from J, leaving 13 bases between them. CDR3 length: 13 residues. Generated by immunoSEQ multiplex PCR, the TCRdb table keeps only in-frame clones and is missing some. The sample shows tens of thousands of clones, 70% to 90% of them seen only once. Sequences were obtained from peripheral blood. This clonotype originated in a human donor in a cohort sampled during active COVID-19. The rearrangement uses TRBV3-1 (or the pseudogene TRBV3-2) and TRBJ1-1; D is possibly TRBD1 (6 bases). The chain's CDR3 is CASSQDLGQGAFF. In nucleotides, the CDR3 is TGTGCCAGCAGCCAAGATTTAGGGCAGGGGGCTTTCTTT.